The present TCR beta chain was sequenced within a study of T-cell memory formation after mild COVID-19. Study-level information: TCR clusters largely stayed donor specific. Regarding the study as a whole: Second-wave clones peaking on day 37 lacked confirmed SARS-CoV-2 specificity. The appearance of some responding clones in pre-infection memory suggested that cross-reactive memory joined.

Amplification by 5'RACE using constant-segment primers produced TCR alpha and TCR beta cDNA libraries that carried sample barcodes and UMIs. TCRdb fed the 5' RACE reads into MiXCR, producing one record per CDR3 protein. Here the sample spans 350,000 to 500,000 distinct CDR3 sequences, about 19% being singletons. Turning to this clonotype: The antigen remains unidentified.

The CDR3 has 15 amino acids. The ends were cut back, 3 bases at V and 0 bases at J, with 15 bases in the middle. CDR1 is DFQATT and CDR2 is SNEGSKA in the germline V gene (reference sequence). This chain links TRBV20-1 with TRBJ2-7, with D possibly being TRBD1 (7 bases). The receptor was derived from an adult woman who had mild COVID-19 (a few samples of this study predate the infection). Cell type and time point are not known. The sequencing sample was made of PBMCs or a T cell subset sorted from them (not recorded which). The CDR3 spells CSARDRLGGSYEQYF. The CDR3 DNA is TGCAGTGCTAGGGACAGGTTGGGGGGCTCCTACGAGCAGTACTTC.